This TCR beta chain is drawn from a study of lymphopenia after photon versus proton radiotherapy. Study-wide results and caveats: Oligoclonal CD8+ Temra expansion after nadir drove photon patients' diversity drop. A bigger post-nadir fall in TCR diversity correlated inversely with survival time in deceased patients. Survival link was tested only in deceased patients; proton benefit remains a possibility. Relative stability marked proton patients; photon patients lost diversity and naive cells.

This clone was found once. Its antigen is unidentified. Profiling relied on immunoSEQ multiplex PCR, and the TCRdb table lists in-frame clones only, not all of them. The data show roughly 40,000 clones, about 86% seen once. Germline-derived CDR1 and CDR2 are MDHEN and SYDVKM. V shed 8 bases, J shed 2 bases, and the junction held 14 bases outside the gene matches. This CDR3 is 16 amino acids long. This clonotype was obtained from a woman between 65 and 79 years old with pancreatic cancer. Some clones in this sample may be carry-over from other donors' samples. V is TRBV28 and J is TRBJ1-1; 7 bases line up with TRBD1. Source: peripheral blood, taken from a patient treated with proton-based radiotherapy. CDR3 amino acids: CASYGPGTALNTEAFF. CDR3 DNA: TGTGCCAGCTATGGACCCGGGACAGCCCTTAACACTGAAGCTTTCTTT. Full variable domain (outside the CDR3, taken from reference TRBV28 and TRBJ1-1): DVKVTQSSRYLVKRTGEKVFLECVQDMDHENMFWYRQDPGLGLRLIYFSYDVKMKEKGDIPEGYSVSREKKERFSLILESASTNQTSMYLCASYGPGTALNTEAFFGQGTRLTVV.